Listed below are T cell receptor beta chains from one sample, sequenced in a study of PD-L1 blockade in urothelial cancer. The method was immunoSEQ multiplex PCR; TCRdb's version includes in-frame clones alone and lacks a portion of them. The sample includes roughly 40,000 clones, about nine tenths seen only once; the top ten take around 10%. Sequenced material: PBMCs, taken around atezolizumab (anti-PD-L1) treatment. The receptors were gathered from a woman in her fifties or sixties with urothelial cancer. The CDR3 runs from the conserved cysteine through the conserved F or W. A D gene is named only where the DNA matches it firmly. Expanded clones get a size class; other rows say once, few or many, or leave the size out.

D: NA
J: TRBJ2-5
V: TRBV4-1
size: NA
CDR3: CASSLERTQSGQETQYF
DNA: TGCGCCAGCAGCCTAGAGAGGACTCAATCAGGCCAAGAGACCCAGTACTTC

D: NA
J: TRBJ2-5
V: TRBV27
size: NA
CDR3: CASSPGTKETQYF
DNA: TGTGCCAGCAGTCCGGGTACTAAAGAGACCCAGTACTTC

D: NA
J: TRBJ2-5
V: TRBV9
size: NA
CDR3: CASSAGTSQETQYF
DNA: TGTGCCAGCAGCGCGGGGACTTCACAAGAGACCCAGTACTTC

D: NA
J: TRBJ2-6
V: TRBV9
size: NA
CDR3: CASSVDAGSGANVLTF
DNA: TGTGCCAGCAGCGTAGATGCGGGCTCTGGGGCCAACGTCCTGACTTTC

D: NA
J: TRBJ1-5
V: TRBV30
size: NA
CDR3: CAWSMGSFQPQHF
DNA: TGTGCCTGGAGTATGGGGAGTTTTCAGCCCCAGCATTTT

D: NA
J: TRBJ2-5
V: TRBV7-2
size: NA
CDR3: CASSLGSAGLQETQYF
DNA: TGTGCCAGCAGCTTAGGATCGGCGGGCCTCCAAGAGACCCAGTACTTC

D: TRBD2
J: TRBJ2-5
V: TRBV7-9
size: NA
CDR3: CASSSRFGTSGGETQYF
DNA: TGTGCCAGCAGCTCGCGATTCGGGACTAGCGGAGGAGAGACCCAGTACTTC

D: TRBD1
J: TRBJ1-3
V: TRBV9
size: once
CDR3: CASSVGKGGGNTIYF
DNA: TGTGCCAGCAGCGTAGGTAAAGGGGGCGGAAACACCATATATTTT

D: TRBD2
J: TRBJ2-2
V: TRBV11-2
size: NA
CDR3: CASSPPRLRESGELFF
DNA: TGTGCCAGCAGCCCCCCCCGTTTGCGGGAGAGTGGGGAGCTGTTTTTT

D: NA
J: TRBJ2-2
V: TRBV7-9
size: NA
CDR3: CASSLGQVNTGELFF
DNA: TGTGCCAGCAGCTTAGGGCAGGTGAACACCGGGGAGCTGTTTTTT

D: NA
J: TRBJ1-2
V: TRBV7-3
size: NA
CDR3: CASTLSMGGTGHPSF
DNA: TGTGCCAGCACCCTAAGTATGGGCGGAACAGGCCACCCCAGCTTC

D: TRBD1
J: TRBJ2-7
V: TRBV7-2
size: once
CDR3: CASSLFWDRVEQYF
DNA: TGTGCCAGCAGCTTATTCTGGGACAGGGTTGAGCAGTACTTC

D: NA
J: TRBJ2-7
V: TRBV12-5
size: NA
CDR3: CASGSGLSSYEQYF
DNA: TGTGCTAGTGGTTCCGGTCTGAGCTCCTACGAGCAGTACTTC

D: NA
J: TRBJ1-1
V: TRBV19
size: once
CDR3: CASSASGVNTEAFF
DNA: TGTGCCAGTAGTGCATCAGGGGTAAACACTGAAGCTTTCTTT

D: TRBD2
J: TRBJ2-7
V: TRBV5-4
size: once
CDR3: CASSSPGLAPYEQYF
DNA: TGTGCCAGCAGCTCGCCGGGACTAGCGCCCTACGAGCAGTACTTC

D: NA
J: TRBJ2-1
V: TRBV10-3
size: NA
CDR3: CAISEGLTRNNEQFF
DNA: TGTGCCATCAGTGAGGGTTTGACTAGGAACAATGAGCAGTTCTTC

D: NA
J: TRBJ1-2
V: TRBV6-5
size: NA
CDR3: CASSAGSNNYGYTF
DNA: TGTGCCAGCAGTGCAGGATCTAATAACTATGGCTACACCTTC

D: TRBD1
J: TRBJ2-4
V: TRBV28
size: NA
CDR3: CASSLIRGNIQYF
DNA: TGTGCCAGCAGTTTAATCAGGGGGAACATTCAGTACTTC

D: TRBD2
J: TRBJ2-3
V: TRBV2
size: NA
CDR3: CASSLRDSGSLGATDTQYF
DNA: TGTGCCAGCTCCTTGAGGGATAGCGGGAGTCTAGGGGCCACAGATACGCAGTATTTT

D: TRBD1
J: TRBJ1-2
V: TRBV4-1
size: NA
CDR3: CASSQDAGGHYGYTF
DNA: TGCGCCAGCAGCCAAGATGCAGGGGGGCACTATGGCTACACCTTC

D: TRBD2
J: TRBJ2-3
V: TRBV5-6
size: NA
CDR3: CASSHRLAPRTDTQYF
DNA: TGTGCCAGCAGCCATCGACTAGCTCCCCGCACAGATACGCAGTATTTT

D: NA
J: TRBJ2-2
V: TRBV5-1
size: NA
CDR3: CASSWTENTGELFF
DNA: TGCGCCTCGTCGTGGACAGAGAACACCGGGGAGCTGTTTTTT

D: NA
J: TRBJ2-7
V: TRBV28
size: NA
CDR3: CASSSPGSSYEQYF
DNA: TGTGCCAGCAGTTCCCCTGGGAGCTCCTACGAGCAGTACTTC

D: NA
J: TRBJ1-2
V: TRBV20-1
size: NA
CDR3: CSASGGYGYTF
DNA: TGCAGTGCTAGCGGGGGCTATGGCTACACCTTC

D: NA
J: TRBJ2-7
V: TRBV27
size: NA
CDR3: CASSLSRWLANEQYF
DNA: TGTGCCAGCAGTTTATCTAGGTGGCTAGCCAACGAGCAGTACTTC

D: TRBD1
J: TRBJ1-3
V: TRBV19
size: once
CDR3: CASSILRGGQGDSGNTIYF
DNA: TGTGCCAGTAGTATATTAAGGGGGGGACAGGGGGACTCTGGAAACACCATATATTTT

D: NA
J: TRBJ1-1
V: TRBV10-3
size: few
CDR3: CAISEQTNTEAFF
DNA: TGTGCCATCAGTGAACAGACGAACACTGAAGCTTTCTTT

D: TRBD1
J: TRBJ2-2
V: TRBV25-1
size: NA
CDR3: CASKSSGTGVTGELFF
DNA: TGTGCCAGCAAATCGTCCGGGACAGGGGTTACCGGGGAGCTGTTTTTT

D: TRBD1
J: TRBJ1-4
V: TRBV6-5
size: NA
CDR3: CASSSPGTGGAKLFF
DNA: TGTGCCAGCAGTTCCCCCGGGACAGGTGGGGCGAAACTGTTTTTT

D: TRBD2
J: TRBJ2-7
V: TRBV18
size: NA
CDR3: CASSPPGGVIDEQYF
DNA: TGTGCCAGCTCACCACCGGGAGGGGTTATTGACGAGCAGTACTTC

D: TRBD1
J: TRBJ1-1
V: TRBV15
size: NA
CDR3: CATSLGQEGMNTEAFF
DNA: TGTGCCACCAGCCTCGGACAGGAGGGGATGAACACTGAAGCTTTCTTT

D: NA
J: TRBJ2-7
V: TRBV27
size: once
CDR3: CASSPDRYEQYF
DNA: TGTGCCAGCAGTCCTGACAGGTACGAGCAGTACTTC

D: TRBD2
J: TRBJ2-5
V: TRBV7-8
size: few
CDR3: CASSHGASGEGQETQYF
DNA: TGTGCCAGCAGCCACGGAGCTTCGGGGGAGGGCCAAGAGACCCAGTACTTC

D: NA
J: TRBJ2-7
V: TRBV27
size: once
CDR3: CASSLRGTVAYEQYF
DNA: TGTGCCAGCAGTTTAAGGGGGACGGTAGCCTACGAGCAGTACTTC

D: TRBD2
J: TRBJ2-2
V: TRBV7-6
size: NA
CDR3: CASSFSLSSRLAGGPTGELFF
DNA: TGTGCCAGCAGCTTCTCATTAAGTTCACGACTAGCGGGAGGGCCCACCGGGGAGCTGTTTTTT

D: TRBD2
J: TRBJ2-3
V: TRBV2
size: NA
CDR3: CASSGTSGRVTDTQYF
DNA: TGTGCCAGCAGTGGGACTAGCGGGAGGGTCACAGATACGCAGTATTTT